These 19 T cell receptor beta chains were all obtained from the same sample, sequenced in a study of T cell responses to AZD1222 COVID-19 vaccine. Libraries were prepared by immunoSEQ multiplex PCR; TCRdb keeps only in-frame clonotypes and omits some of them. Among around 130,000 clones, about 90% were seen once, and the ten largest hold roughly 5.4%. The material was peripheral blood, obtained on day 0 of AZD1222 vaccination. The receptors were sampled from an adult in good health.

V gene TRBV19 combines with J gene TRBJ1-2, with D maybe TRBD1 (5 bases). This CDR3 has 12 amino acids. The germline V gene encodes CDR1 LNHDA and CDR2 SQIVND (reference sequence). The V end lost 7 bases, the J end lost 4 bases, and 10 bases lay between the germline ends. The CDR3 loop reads CASTPGLYGYTF. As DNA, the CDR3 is TGTGCCAGTACCCCAGGGCTCTATGGCTACACCTTC.

In DNA, the CDR3 is TGTGCCAGCCTATTTGCGGGGGGCCAAGAGACCCAGTACTTC. Translated, it gives CASLFAGGQETQYF. The chain couples TRBV7-8 to TRBJ2-5, with TRBD2 matching 8 bases. V shed 8 bases and J 1 base; nucleotides not matched to a gene: 6. The CDR3 runs to 14 residues. Germline values: CDR1 SGHVS, CDR2 FQNEAQ.

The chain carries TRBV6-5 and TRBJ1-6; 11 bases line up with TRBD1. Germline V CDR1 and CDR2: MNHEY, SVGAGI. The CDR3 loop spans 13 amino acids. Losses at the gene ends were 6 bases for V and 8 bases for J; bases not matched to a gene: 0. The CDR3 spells CASRGQGDSPLHF. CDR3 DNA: TGTGCCAGCAGGGGACAGGGGGATTCACCCCTCCACTTT.

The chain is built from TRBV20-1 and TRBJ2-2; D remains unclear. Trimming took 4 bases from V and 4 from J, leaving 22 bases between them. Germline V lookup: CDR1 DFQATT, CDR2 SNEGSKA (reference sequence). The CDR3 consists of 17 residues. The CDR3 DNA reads TGCAGTGCTAATGAGCTAGGGTTAGAGGTCTCCACCGGGGAGCTGTTTTTT. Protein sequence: CSANELGLEVSTGELFF.

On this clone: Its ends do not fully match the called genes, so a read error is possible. The CDR3 bases are TGTGCCAGCAGAGCTAGCTCCGACAATGAGCAGTTCTTC. Amino acid sequence: CASRASSDNEQFF. The chain employs TRBV28 and TRBJ2-1, with D possibly matching TRBD2 (5 bases). The CDR3 extends over 13 amino acids. CDR1 and CDR2 (germline): MDHEN, SYDVKM.

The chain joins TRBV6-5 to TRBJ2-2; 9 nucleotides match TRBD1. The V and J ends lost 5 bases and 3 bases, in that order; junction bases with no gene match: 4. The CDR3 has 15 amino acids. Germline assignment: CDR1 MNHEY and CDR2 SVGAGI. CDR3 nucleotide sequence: TGTGCCAGCAGTCCGACAGGGGGTGACACCGGGGAGCTGTTTTTT. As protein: CASSPTGGDTGELFF.

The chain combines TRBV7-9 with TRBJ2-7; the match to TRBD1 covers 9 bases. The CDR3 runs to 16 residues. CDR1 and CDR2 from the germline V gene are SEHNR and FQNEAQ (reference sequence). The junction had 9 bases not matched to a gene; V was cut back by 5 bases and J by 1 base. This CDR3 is CASSKETGGISYEQYF. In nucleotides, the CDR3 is TGTGCCAGCAGCAAAGAGACAGGGGGTATTTCCTACGAGCAGTACTTC.

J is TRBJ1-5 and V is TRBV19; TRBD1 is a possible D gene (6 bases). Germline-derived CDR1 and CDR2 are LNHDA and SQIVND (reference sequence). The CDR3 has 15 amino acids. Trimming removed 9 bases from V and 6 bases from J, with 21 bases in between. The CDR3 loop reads CASAVGHRSGQPQHF. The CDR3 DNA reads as TGTGCCAGCGCCGTGGGACATCGGAGCGGTCAGCCCCAGCATTTT.

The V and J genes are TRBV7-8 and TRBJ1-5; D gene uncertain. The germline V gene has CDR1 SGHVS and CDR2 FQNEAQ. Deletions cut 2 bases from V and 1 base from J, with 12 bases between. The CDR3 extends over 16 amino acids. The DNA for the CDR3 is TGTGCCAGCAGCTTAATCCCGGACCGAAGCAATCAGCCCCAGCATTTT. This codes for CASSLIPDRSNQPQHF.

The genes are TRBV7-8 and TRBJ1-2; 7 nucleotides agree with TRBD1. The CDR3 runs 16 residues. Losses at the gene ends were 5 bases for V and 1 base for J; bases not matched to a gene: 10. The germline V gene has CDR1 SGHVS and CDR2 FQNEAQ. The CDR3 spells CASSPMRDRDNYGYTF. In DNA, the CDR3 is TGTGCCAGCAGCCCTATGCGGGACAGAGATAACTATGGCTACACCTTC.

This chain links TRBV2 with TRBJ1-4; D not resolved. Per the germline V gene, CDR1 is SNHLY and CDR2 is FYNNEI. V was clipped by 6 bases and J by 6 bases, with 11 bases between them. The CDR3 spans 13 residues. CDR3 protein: CASSSRLYEKLFF. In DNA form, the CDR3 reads TGTGCCAGCAGCAGCAGGTTATATGAAAAACTGTTTTTT.

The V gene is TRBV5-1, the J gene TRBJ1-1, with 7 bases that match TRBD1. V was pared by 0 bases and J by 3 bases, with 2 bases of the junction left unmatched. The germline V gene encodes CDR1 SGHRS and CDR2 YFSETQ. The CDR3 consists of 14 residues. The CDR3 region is CASSLAGTDTEAFF. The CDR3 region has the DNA TGCGCCAGCAGCTTGGCTGGGACAGACACTGAAGCTTTCTTT.

CDR3 in amino acids: CASSILAGSNNEQFF. The CDR3 nucleotides are TGTGCCAGCTCCATACTAGCGGGCAGTAACAATGAGCAGTTCTTC. The chain employs TRBV18 and TRBJ2-1, with TRBD2 matching 9 bases. The CDR3 extends over 15 amino acids. Trimming at V came to 6 bases and at J to 5 bases, leaving 8 bases not matched to a gene. Germline V gene sequence: CDR1 KGHSH, CDR2 LQKENI.

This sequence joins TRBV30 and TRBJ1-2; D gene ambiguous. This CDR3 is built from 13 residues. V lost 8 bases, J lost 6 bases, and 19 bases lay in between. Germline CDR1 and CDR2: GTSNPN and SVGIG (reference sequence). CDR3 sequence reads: CAGKAEGEHGYTF. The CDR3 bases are TGTGCCGGAAAGGCAGAGGGAGAGCATGGCTACACCTTC. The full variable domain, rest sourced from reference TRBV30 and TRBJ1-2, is SQTIHQWPATLVQPVGSPLSLECTVEGTSNPNLYWYRQAAGRGLQLLFYSVGIGQISSEVPQNLSASRPQDRQFILSSKKLLLSDSGFYLCAGKAEGEHGYTFGSGTRLTVV.

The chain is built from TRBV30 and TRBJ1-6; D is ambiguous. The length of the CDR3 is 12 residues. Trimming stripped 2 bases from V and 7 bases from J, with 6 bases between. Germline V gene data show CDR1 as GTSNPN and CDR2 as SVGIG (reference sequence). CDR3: CAWSPGNSPLHF. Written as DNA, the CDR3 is TGTGCCTGGAGTCCCGGGAATTCACCCCTCCACTTT.

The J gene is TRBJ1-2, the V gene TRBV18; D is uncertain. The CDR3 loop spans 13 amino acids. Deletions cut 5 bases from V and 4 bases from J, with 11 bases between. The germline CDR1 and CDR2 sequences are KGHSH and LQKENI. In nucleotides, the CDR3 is TGTGCCAGCTCAGTGACGGACTCCTATGGCTACACCTTC. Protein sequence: CASSVTDSYGYTF.

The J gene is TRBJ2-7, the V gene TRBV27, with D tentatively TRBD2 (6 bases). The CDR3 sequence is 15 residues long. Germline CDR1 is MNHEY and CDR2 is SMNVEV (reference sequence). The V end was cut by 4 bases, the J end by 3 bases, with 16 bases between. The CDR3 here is CASSYRPGGSYEQYF. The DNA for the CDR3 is TGTGCCAGCAGTTACCGGCCCGGAGGGAGCTACGAGCAGTACTTC.

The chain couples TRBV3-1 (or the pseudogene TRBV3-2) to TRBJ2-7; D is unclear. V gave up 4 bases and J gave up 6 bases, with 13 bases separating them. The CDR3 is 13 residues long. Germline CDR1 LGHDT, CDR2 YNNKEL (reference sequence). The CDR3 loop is CASSLHDRFEQYF. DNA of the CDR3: TGTGCCAGCAGCCTGCACGACCGCTTCGAGCAGTACTTC.

CDR3: CASSEAAPNTGELFF. In DNA, the CDR3 is TGTGCCAGCAGTGAGGCGGCCCCGAACACCGGGGAGCTGTTTTTT. The chain carries TRBV2 and TRBJ2-2, with D hard to call. The CDR3 sequence is 15 residues long. Germline assignment: CDR1 SNHLY and CDR2 FYNNEI. Trimming stripped 3 bases from V and 0 bases from J, with 8 bases between.